This TCR beta chain was identified during a study of blood T cells in healthy people across ages. V lost 3 bases and J 3 bases, leaving 8 bases between the germline ends. Germline V gives CDR1 LGHDT, CDR2 YNNKEL (reference sequence). The CDR3 is made up of 13 amino acids. The authors ran a second PCR of roughly 7 to 11 cycles using a sample-barcoded 5' primer and a J-beta primer mix. TCRdb processed the 5' RACE reads anew with MiXCR; each CDR3 protein has one entry. Counted here are around 750,000 distinct CDR3 sequences, approximately 53% occurring once; the ten biggest clones make up approximately 41%.

The chain links TRBV3-1 to TRBJ1-1; weak D call: TRBD1 (5 bases). Sequences were obtained from blood. The receptor comes from a man older than 75 in good health. The CDR3: CASSQRGDTEAFF. CDR3 coding DNA: TGTGCCAGCAGCCAGAGAGGGGACACTGAAGCTTTCTTT.